Ten or more counts support the clone carrying this TCR beta chain. Template material for amplifying TCR beta CDR3 regions consisted of RNA transcripts. A first-round RT-PCR of the TCR CDR3 used the HTBI primer set. TCRdb fed the multiplex PCR reads into MiXCR, producing one record per CDR3 protein. The repertoire holds about 180,000 distinct CDR3 sequences, with around 15% as singletons. The sample is drawn from a study of T cells in Graves' hyperthyroidism and ophthalmopathy. Sample: blood. The sequence was collected from a woman in her 50s with Graves' hyperthyroidism.

CDR3 DNA: TGTGCCAGCAGTGAATTGGGACAGGTTGAAGCTTTCTTT. It translates to CASSELGQVEAFF. The rearrangement uses TRBV2 and TRBJ1-1, with 8 bases fitting TRBD1. The junction had 3 bases not matched to a gene; V was cut back by 2 bases and J by 7 bases. This CDR3 is 13 amino acids long. Germline V gene lookup returns CDR1 SNHLY and CDR2 FYNNEI.